This note documents a single T cell receptor (beta chain) sequence. This specimen comes from a study of blood T cells in healthy people across ages. The wider study: Template switching captured about one barcoded beta molecule per two T cells.

The length of the CDR3 is 14 residues. V lost 6 bases and J lost 7; bases outside the gene matches: 8. CDR1 is MNHEY and CDR2 is SMNVEV in the germline V gene (reference sequence). With a J-beta primer mix and a sample-barcoded 5' primer, a second PCR ran roughly 6 to 12 cycles. Unique molecular identifiers of 12 random nucleotides labeled each cDNA. TCRdb redid the calling of the 5' RACE reads with MiXCR, one entry per CDR3 protein. The sample shows about 780,000 distinct CDR3 sequences, under 80% of them seen only once. What was sequenced was blood. The receptor comes from a man aged 30 to 45 in good health. The V and J genes are TRBV27 and TRBJ1-4; TRBD1 matches 7 bases. The CDR3 loop reads CASRIQGMREKLFF. The DNA of the CDR3 is TGTGCCAGCAGGATACAGGGGATGCGTGAAAAACTGTTTTTT.